The TCR beta chain under discussion was sequenced for a study of T cell responses to AZD1222 COVID-19 vaccine. Study findings and constraints: Vaccine-associated CD4 TCRs spanned spike, dominant at 160-218 and 743-854. Reportedly, nearly half of unique spike TCRs recognized epitopes outside B.1.351/B.1.1.7 mutations. Among the donors, most were white British and more were female, and clonal diversity was possibly underestimated. Baseline serostatus was positive in only a handful of AZD1222 recipients.

In germline, CDR1 is LNHDA, CDR2 SQIVND (reference sequence). CDR3 size: 15 residues. V gave up 5 bases and J gave up 2 bases; unmatched junction bases: 5. As for this clone: Its antigen is not identified.

This table comes from immunoSEQ multiplex PCR, and its TCRdb copy is limited to in-frame clones, with some not included. The sample includes more than 95,000 clones, about nine tenths of them seen just once. This chain links TRBV19 with TRBJ2-1; 8 positions agree with TRBD2. This receptor was obtained from an adult in good health. The sequenced sample was peripheral blood, obtained on day 0 of AZD1222 vaccination. CDR3 nucleotides: TGTGCCAGTAGTTCCCGAGCGGGGGCCTACAATGAGCAGTTCTTC. It translates to CASSSRAGAYNEQFF.